One and the same sample provided the 9 T cell receptor beta chains below, sequenced in a study of T cell responses to AZD1222 COVID-19 vaccine. Data came from immunoSEQ multiplex PCR; TCRdb stores just in-frame clones and leaves some out. Among around 78,000 clones listed, roughly 87% were seen once. The starting material was peripheral blood, obtained on day 0 of AZD1222 vaccination. These receptors all come from an adult in good health.

The V and J genes are TRBV7-9 and TRBJ1-2, with 8 bases fitting TRBD1. CDR1 SEHNR and CDR2 FQNEAQ come from the germline V gene (reference sequence). The CDR3 length is 15 residues. V was pared by 3 bases and J by 2 bases, with 5 bases of the junction left unmatched. The CDR3 loop is CASSFRQGSNYGYTF. CDR3 in DNA: TGTGCCAGCAGCTTTAGACAGGGGTCAAACTATGGCTACACCTTC.

The V and J genes are TRBV28 and TRBJ1-3; no firm D call. CDR3 length equals 15 residues. The V gene's germline CDR1 is MDHEN and CDR2 SYDVKM. The V and J ends lost 6 bases and 0 bases respectively, with 12 bases between them. The CDR3 sequence: CASSLPRVSGNTIYF. For the CDR3, the DNA is TGTGCCAGCAGCCTGCCGAGGGTCTCTGGAAACACCATATATTTT.

This clone appeared a few times. The chain uses TRBV9 and TRBJ2-1; D is possibly TRBD2 (5 bases). Trimming removed 2 bases at V and 6 bases at J, with 12 bases between. The CDR3 has 14 residues. Per the germline V gene, CDR1 is SGDLS and CDR2 is YYNGEE. CDR3 sequence reads: CASSVGLAPNEQFF. For the CDR3, the DNA is TGTGCCAGCAGCGTTGGCCTAGCCCCCAATGAGCAGTTCTTC.

The V and J genes are TRBV19 and TRBJ1-2; D is undetermined. The CDR3 length is 16 residues. V was clipped by 4 bases and J by 4 bases, with 19 bases between them. The germline CDR1 and CDR2 sequences are LNHDA and SQIVND (reference sequence). The CDR3 DNA reads as TGTGCCAGTAGTAGCAGGACGACCTTTATCCTCTATGGCTACACCTTC. Its translation: CASSSRTTFILYGYTF.

In DNA, the CDR3 is TGTGCCAGCAGTTTTGCCCCCCGGAGGACTGAAGCTTTCTTT. It encodes CASSFAPRRTEAFF. The rearrangement uses TRBV6-2 or TRBV6-3 and TRBJ1-1, with unresolved D. V gave up 4 bases and J gave up 5 bases, with 14 bases separating them. Looked up from germline, CDR1 is MNHEY and CDR2 is SVGEGT. The CDR3 has 14 amino acids.

In this sample, this clone turned up once. This chain joins TRBV29-1 and TRBJ2-4, with D perhaps TRBD1 (6 bases). This CDR3 is built from 13 residues. With 4 bases removed from V and 5 bases from J, the gap between germline ends came to 12 bases. Germline loops: CDR1 SQVTM, CDR2 ANQGSEA. The CDR3 loop reads CSVVTGLENIQYF. The CDR3 coding sequence is TGCAGCGTTGTTACAGGGTTGGAAAACATTCAGTACTTC.

The chain employs TRBV29-1 and TRBJ1-6; TRBD1 matches at 8 bases. Germline V gene data show CDR1 as SQVTM and CDR2 as ANQGSEA. There are 13 residues in the CDR3. With 6 bases clipped from V and 8 bases from J, the junction kept 6 bases outside the gene matches. Here the CDR3 DNA reads TGCAGCGTCCGACAGGGGTTGGATTCACCCCTCCACTTT. Amino acid sequence: CSVRQGLDSPLHF.

V and J are TRBV9 and TRBJ1-2; perhaps TRBD1 as D (5 bases). CDR1 and CDR2 (germline): SGDLS, YYNGEE. Trimming took off 0 bases at V and 8 bases at J, with 11 bases between the two ends. The CDR3 covers 13 residues. CDR3 sequence: CASSVGGARGYTF. CDR3 in DNA: TGTGCCAGCAGCGTAGGAGGGGCGCGGGGCTACACCTTC.

As to this clone: Other nucleotide sequences from this sample produce the same CDR3. The gene calls are TRBV12-3 or TRBV12-4 and TRBJ1-2, with D perhaps TRBD1 (5 bases). Between the trimmed V and J ends, which lost 3 bases and 7 bases, there was a span of 6 bases. This CDR3 has 11 residues. The CDR3 DNA reads TGTGCCAGCAGTTTGGGGGGTGGCTACACCTTC. This gives the protein CASSLGGGYTF.